Included here is one T cell receptor beta chain sequence, with context. Its antigen remains undetermined. The input lacks base qualities; no much larger clone sits a single base away. This entry comes from a study of shared clonotypes between healthy human individuals (dated by TCRdb to about 2020). Notes on the research overall: The cohort comprised two women and three men aged 18 to 49 years. For each donor, CD4 naive and CD4 memory were each run on three plates, CD8 naive on two plates, and CD8 memory on one plate. To estimate repertoire size and how much clonotype sharing occurs between individuals, the study deeply sequenced the blood TCR repertoires of five healthy adults. To increase sequencing depth and limit assay-specific biases, different laboratories used diverse techniques to prepare libraries and sequence TCR repertoires. Per donor, leukapheresis produced somewhere between about 0.8 and 9.5 billion PBMCs. The paper as a whole reports these results and caveats: Higher generation probabilities were observed for clonotypes shared by all four sorted-subset donors than for non-shared clonotypes. When a handful of donors were compared, the shared fraction of clonotypes was 5% to 6.5% for naive CD4, more than 3% for naive CD8, 2% to 2.5% for memory CD4, and 0.4% for memory CD8. Even with the large sequencing depth, rarefaction of the sorted-subset datasets indicated that sequencing was incomplete. Sampling was restricted to blood, and TCR repertoires in tissue are likely to differ from TCR repertoires in blood. The small number of donors limited the genetic and exposure-history diversity represented. Naive subsets generally had larger estimated clonotype richness than memory subsets did. Based on pairwise subsampling, the degree of clonotype sharing among donors was expected to be affected by sequencing depth.

For the CD8 naive samples, CD45RO-negative cells were positively selected for CCR7, yielding a CD45RA+CCR7+ population from which TemRA cells were excluded. Donors were healthy HIV-negative adults with no recently reported acute infections or vaccinations. Only Caucasian adults living in Nashville, Tennessee, USA were represented among the donors. After blood collection by leukapheresis, PBMCs were isolated using Ficoll-Histopaque density gradient centrifugation and then cryopreserved in the vapor phase of liquid nitrogen. Analytical flow cytometry was used to check the purity and quantity of every magnetically sorted T cell population. From each sorted fraction, genomic DNA was isolated and quantified by UV absorbance on a Nanodrop 2000c. V loses 5 bases, J loses 7 bases, and the germline ends lie 15 bases apart. Via the germline V gene (reference sequence), CDR1 is PRHDT and CDR2 FYEKMQ. From the cysteine through the phenylalanine, the CDR3 covers 15 amino acids. CDR3 DNA only is kept here, 45 bases in frame from base 1.

Using the deep immunoSEQ assay, TCR CDR3 regions were amplified from genomic DNA by multiplex PCR. For each cell subset, the extracted genomic DNA was distributed evenly across all wells of several immunoSEQ 96-well plates, and each plate served as one replicate. For sorted subsets, approximately 210 ng of genomic DNA, equivalent to some 30,000 T cell genomes, went into each replicate PCR. Purified libraries were quantified with a Qubit 3.0 fluorometer, sized on a Bioanalyzer 2100, and re-quantified with the KAPA Library Quantification kit. A separate single-read 150-cycle Illumina NextSeq 550 flow cell was used to sequence each immunoSEQ 96-well plate. In the authors' own workflow: Because the immunoSEQ output held only junctional sequences and lacked quality scores, the filtering could not match the filtering applied to full-length reads. To assign V/J genes and CDR3, sequences were annotated against IMGT germline references using PyIR, a Python wrapper for IgBLAST v1.9. Reads with weak V/J assignments (E-value above 1e-6), missing CDR3, stop codons, out-of-frame junctions, or ambiguous translated residues were removed. A V3J clonotype was defined by an identical inferred V gene, J gene, and CDR3 amino acid sequence. The percentage overlap between two repertoires was calculated by dividing the number of shared unique clonotypes by the size of the smaller repertoire. Repertoire richness was assessed with RTK rarefaction, the Chao1 estimator, and Recon v2.1 estimates of unobserved clonotypes. OLGA was used to compute generation probabilities for all TCRbeta clonotypes that the gDNA method yielded from four donors. TCRdb stores this immuneACCESS table with in-frame sequences only. Part of the clones is absent; in the studies checked, under half of the shortfall reflects unresolved V genes, and no reason is known for the rest. The DNA gave D and trimming, while V, J and clone size come from that table. This sample lists 1.5 million to 2.5 million clones; about 95% were detected once. Of the sample, 0.95% to 1.5% falls within the top ten clones.

The rearranged segments are TRBV13 and TRBJ1-6; TRBD1 is a weak D gene call, 5 bases matching. The sequence was obtained from a man aged 18 to 29 in good health. The source material was naive CD8+ T cells sorted from blood. In the paper's terms, the cell subset or site label means: CD45RA+CCR7+. The CDR3 region reads CASSPQGRANSPLHF. The DNA reads TGTGCCAGCAGCCCCCAGGGACGGGCGAATTCACCCCTCCACTTT.